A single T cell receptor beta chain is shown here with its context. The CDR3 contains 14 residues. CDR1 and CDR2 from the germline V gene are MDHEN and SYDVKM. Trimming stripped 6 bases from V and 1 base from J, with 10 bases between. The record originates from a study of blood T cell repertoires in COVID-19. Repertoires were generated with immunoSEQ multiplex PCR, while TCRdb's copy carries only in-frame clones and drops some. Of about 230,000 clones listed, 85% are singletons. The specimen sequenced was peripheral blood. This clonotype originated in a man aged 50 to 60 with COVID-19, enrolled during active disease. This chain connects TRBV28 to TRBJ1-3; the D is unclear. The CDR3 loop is CASSWTASGNTIYF. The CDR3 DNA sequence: TGTGCCAGCAGCTGGACTGCTTCTGGAAACACCATATATTTT.